These 15 T cell receptor beta chains were all obtained from the same sample, sequenced in a study of blood T cells in healthy people across ages. It was with a sample-barcoded 5' primer and a J-beta primer mix that a second PCR of roughly 6 to 12 cycles was run. Via MiXCR, TCRdb re-called the 5' RACE reads, giving one row per CDR3 protein. This sample carries about 1,800,000 distinct CDR3 sequences, over 25% of them seen once, and the ten largest clones take 7.7%. Sequencing was done on a sample of blood. The receptors were gathered from a woman aged 25 to 39 in good health.

In DNA form, the CDR3 reads TGCGCCAGCAGCCAAGGGGACAGGGCTGGGGCCAACGTCCTGACTTTC. Protein sequence: CASSQGDRAGANVLTF. This chain uses TRBV4-1 with TRBJ2-6; 9 bases map to TRBD1. The trim removed 1 base at V and 2 bases at J, leaving 0 bases unmatched. The CDR3 runs to 16 residues. The germline V gene has CDR1 MGHRA and CDR2 YSYEKL.

This clonotype has at least ten counts. The rearrangement links TRBV7-6 to TRBJ2-7; 9 positions agree with TRBD1. Germline lookup yields CDR1 SGHVS and CDR2 FNYEAQ. CDR3 length equals 13 residues. Unmatched junction bases numbered 5, after V lost 5 bases and J lost 6 bases. CDR3 loop: CASSATGGAEQYF. CDR3 coding DNA: TGTGCCAGCAGCGCGACAGGGGGAGCCGAGCAGTACTTC.

The chain has TRBV5-6 and TRBJ2-7; 9 positions agree with TRBD2. With 4 bases clipped from V and 5 bases from J, the junction kept 10 bases outside the gene matches. The CDR3 totals 15 residues. Germline CDR1 is SGHDT and CDR2 is YYEEEE. The CDR3 loop reads CASSPWGAGGHEQYF. CDR3 sequence (DNA): TGTGCCAGCAGCCCCTGGGGAGCGGGAGGACACGAGCAGTACTTC.

A note on this clonotype: It may be a read error: a sequence one base away is much more abundant. In this CDR3 the conserved last residue, phenylalanine or tryptophan, is missing, so a read error is likely. This chain joins TRBV4-1 and TRBJ2-5, with 7 bases fitting TRBD1. This CDR3 is built from 14 residues. Germline V lookup: CDR1 MGHRA, CDR2 YSYEKL. V lost 4 bases, J lost 5 bases, and 7 bases stayed unmatched. CDR3 coding DNA: TGCGCCAGCAGCCGATTGACAGGGAAGGAGACCCAGTACCTC. It encodes CASSRLTGKETQYL.

The rearrangement links TRBV5-1 to TRBJ2-4; D perhaps matches TRBD2 (6 bases). The CDR3 spans 18 residues. Trimming removed 0 bases at V and 1 base at J, with 17 bases between. Germline-derived CDR1 and CDR2 are SGHRS and YFSETQ. The chain's CDR3 is CASSLGVRRDLAKNIQYF. For the CDR3, the DNA is TGCGCCAGCAGCTTGGGGGTGAGGAGGGATCTGGCCAAAAACATTCAGTACTTC.

V is TRBV4-1 and J is TRBJ2-3; 10 nucleotides align to TRBD1. Per the germline V gene, CDR1 is MGHRA and CDR2 is YSYEKL. The ends lost 3 bases at V and 2 bases at J; junction bases unmatched: 5. The length of the CDR3 is 16 residues. This chain's CDR3 is CASSHGQGGPTDTQYF. CDR3 DNA: TGCGCCAGCAGCCACGGACAGGGGGGGCCCACAGATACGCAGTATTTT.

The genes are TRBV3-1 and TRBJ2-7; possible D gene TRBD2, 5 bases. CDR1 is LGHDT and CDR2 is YNNKEL in the germline V gene (reference sequence). Trimming removed 5 bases at V and 5 bases at J, with 16 bases between. CDR3 length: 14 amino acids. For the CDR3, the DNA is TGTGCCAGCAGCGGGAGAGGGCTTCAAAACGAGCAGTACTTC. Amino acids: CASSGRGLQNEQYF.

This sequence joins TRBV5-5 and TRBJ1-4; a possible D gene is TRBD1 (5 bases). The length of the CDR3 is 16 residues. The germline V gene has CDR1 SGHKS and CDR2 YYEKEE (reference sequence). The V end lost 4 bases, the J end lost 4 bases, and 17 bases lay between the germline ends. CDR3 coding DNA: TGTGCCAGCAGCCTAGGATGGGGGATCCTTAATGAAAAACTGTTTTTT. It codes for CASSLGWGILNEKLFF.

The chain uses TRBV30 and TRBJ1-3; D not resolved. CDR3 size: 14 residues. CDR1 and CDR2 from the germline V gene are GTSNPN and SVGIG (reference sequence). V shed 2 bases and J shed 6 bases, with 14 bases lying between them. The CDR3 region is CAWSRAVRVNTIYF. As DNA, the CDR3 is TGTGCCTGGAGTAGGGCAGTCCGGGTAAACACCATATATTTT.

The chain is built from TRBV2 and TRBJ1-2, with D perhaps TRBD1 (5 bases). Germline lookup yields CDR1 SNHLY and CDR2 FYNNEI. This CDR3 has 15 amino acids. V lost 0 bases, J lost 4 bases, and 12 bases lay in between. The chain's CDR3 is CASSEAQGRSYGYTF. Written as DNA, the CDR3 is TGTGCCAGCAGTGAAGCGCAGGGCAGGAGCTATGGCTACACCTTC.

This chain uses TRBV11-2 with TRBJ2-5, with 8 bases lining up with TRBD1. The J segment lost 5 bases and the V segment lost 2 bases, leaving 7 bases of the junction unmatched. The CDR3 spans 15 residues. Per the germline V gene, CDR1 is SGHAT and CDR2 is FQNNGV. CDR3 in DNA: TGTGCCAGCAGCTTACGCCCTCGACAGGGGGAGACCCAGTACTTC. Translation: CASSLRPRQGETQYF.

The chain uses TRBV14 and TRBJ2-3, with 11 bases fitting TRBD2. The CDR3 is made up of 17 amino acids. J was trimmed by 6 bases and V by 1 base; bases with no gene match: 9. Germline V gives CDR1 SGHDN, CDR2 FVKESK. In DNA form, the CDR3 reads TGTGCCAGCAGCCAAGGTGGGACTAGCGGACTAACGGATACGCAGTATTTT. This encodes CASSQGGTSGLTDTQYF.

The chain joins TRBV5-1 to TRBJ1-6; D perhaps matches TRBD1 (5 bases). This CDR3 is built from 17 residues. The ends were cut back, 0 bases at V and 5 bases at J, with 15 bases in the middle. Germline V gene data show CDR1 as SGHRS and CDR2 as YFSETQ. CDR3 residues: CASSLGSGTSNNSPLHF. The CDR3, as DNA: TGCGCCAGCAGCTTGGGGTCGGGGACCAGCAATAATTCACCCCTCCACTTT.

This clonotype was counted many times. The chain couples TRBV12-3 or TRBV12-4 to TRBJ2-5; no reliable D call. This CDR3 is built from 13 residues. Trimming removed 3 bases from V and 5 bases from J, with 10 bases in between. CDR3 residues: CASSFSAFETQYF. The CDR3 nucleotides read TGTGCCAGCAGTTTTTCCGCTTTCGAGACCCAGTACTTC.

This clonotype was picked up a small number of times. This chain links TRBV4-3 with TRBJ2-5, with D possibly being TRBD1 (5 bases). The CDR3 extends over 16 amino acids. Trimming left V 0 bases short and J 5 bases short, with 16 bases between. Germline CDR1 and CDR2: LGHNA and YSLEER. CDR3 coding DNA: TGCGCCAGCAGCCAAGATTGGGCCAGGGCCGGGGAGACCCAGTACTTC. This codes for CASSQDWARAGETQYF.